Shown below are 14 T cell receptor beta chains from a single sample sequenced in a study of blood T cell repertoires in COVID-19 (dated by TCRdb to the early 2020s). Library preparation employed the immunoSEQ multiplex PCR assay. The table was pulled from immuneACCESS by TCRdb, which kept in-frame rearrangements only. Such tables lose some clones; where checked, under half of the loss comes from unresolved V genes, and the rest has no known cause. This sample comprises fewer than 200,000 clones, about 90% of them detected only once. The ten top clones hold around a fifth of the sample. Material: peripheral blood. The receptors shown here come from a man in his 60s with active or convalescent COVID-19.

This chain links TRBV7-6 with TRBJ2-3; 8 bases line up with TRBD1. The CDR3 has 15 residues. Germline V CDR1 and CDR2: SGHVS, FNYEAQ. V shed 5 bases, J shed 3 bases, and the junction held 7 bases outside the gene matches. The CDR3 DNA follows: TGTGCCAGCAGCCCTAGACAGGGGCTGACAGATACGCAGTATTTT. It codes for CASSPRQGLTDTQYF.

This clone has a single count. The chain links TRBV19 to TRBJ2-5; 8 positions match TRBD1. The germline CDR1 and CDR2 sequences are LNHDA and SQIVND (reference sequence). The CDR3 spans 14 residues. After removal of 4 bases from V and 4 bases from J, the junction contained 5 bases not matched to a gene. The CDR3 region is CASSTSTGVETQYF. CDR3 sequence (DNA): TGTGCCAGTAGTACCTCGACAGGGGTAGAGACCCAGTACTTC.

The chain has TRBV6-6 and TRBJ1-5, with D perhaps TRBD1 (6 bases). Trimming left V 6 bases short and J 1 base short, with 13 bases between. The CDR3 covers 15 residues. Germline CDR1 MNHNY, CDR2 SVGAGI (reference sequence). CDR3 bases: TGTGCCAGCAGCCCGGGGGGGGCAAGCAATCAGCCCCAGCATTTT. It encodes CASSPGGASNQPQHF.

This clone was seen just once. The rearrangement links TRBV11-2 to TRBJ1-3; 7 positions match TRBD1. This CDR3 has 13 amino acids. V lost 4 bases, J lost 7 bases, and 4 bases stayed unmatched. Germline CDR1 SGHAT, CDR2 FQNNGV. The CDR3 sequence: CASSSPTGNTIYF. The CDR3, as DNA: TGTGCCAGCAGCTCACCGACAGGGAACACCATATATTTT.

The gene calls are TRBV10-3 and TRBJ1-1; no clear D gene. V was clipped by 6 bases and J by 2 bases, with 10 bases between them. The CDR3 consists of 13 residues. Germline CDR1 is ENHRY and CDR2 is SYGVKD. This CDR3 reads CAIRDTSNTEAFF. In DNA, the CDR3 is TGTGCCATCAGAGACACTTCCAACACTGAAGCTTTCTTT.

This rearrangement joins TRBV2 to TRBJ2-3; 10 bases match TRBD2. The CDR3 is made up of 16 amino acids. Trimming removed 3 bases from V and 2 bases from J; junction bases left unmatched: 5. From germline, CDR1 is SNHLY and CDR2 FYNNEI. CDR3 sequence: CASSEWLAGATDTQYF. The CDR3 nucleotides are TGTGCCAGCAGTGAGTGGCTAGCGGGGGCCACAGATACGCAGTATTTT.

This chain joins TRBV29-1 and TRBJ1-2, with D unresolved. The CDR3 sequence is 13 residues long. Trimming took off 4 bases at V and 4 bases at J, with 13 bases between the two ends. Looked up from germline, CDR1 is SQVTM and CDR2 is ANQGSEA. DNA of the CDR3: TGCAGCGTTGTGTGGGGAGGAGGCTATGGCTACACCTTC. Amino acid sequence: CSVVWGGGYGYTF.

A single count supports this clone. In DNA form, the CDR3 reads TGCGCCAGCAGCTTCACTAGCCGGGCCACAGATACGCAGTATTTT. Translating gives CASSFTSRATDTQYF. The chain carries TRBV5-1 and TRBJ2-3; D possibly corresponds to TRBD2 (6 bases). Germline CDR1 reads SGHRS; CDR2 reads YFSETQ. V was clipped by 2 bases and J by 2 bases, with 12 bases between them. This CDR3 contains 15 residues.

The chain has TRBV27 and TRBJ2-2, with TRBD2 as a possible D gene (5 bases). Germline CDR1 reads MNHEY; CDR2 reads SMNVEV (reference sequence). The ends were cut back, 6 bases at V and 2 bases at J, with 13 bases in the middle. The CDR3 is made up of 15 amino acids. The CDR3: CASRSPGVNTGELFF. DNA of the CDR3: TGTGCCAGCAGGTCGCCCGGGGTCAACACCGGGGAGCTGTTTTTT.

In this sample, this clone turned up a few times. The chain recombines TRBV5-1 with TRBJ2-2; D gene unclear. The V gene's germline CDR1 is SGHRS and CDR2 YFSETQ. V was pared by 4 bases and J by 5 bases, with 9 bases between. The CDR3 sequence is 13 residues long. This chain's CDR3 is CASSLTTTGELFF. Here the CDR3 DNA reads TGCGCCAGCAGCCTTACAACGACCGGGGAGCTGTTTTTT.

This chain uses TRBV18 with TRBJ2-2, with 12 bases fitting TRBD2. This CDR3 spans 16 amino acids. J gave up 3 bases and V 4 bases, and 3 bases lay outside the gene matches. Per the germline V gene, CDR1 is KGHSH and CDR2 is LQKENI. The CDR3 reads CASSLGLAGYTGELFF. CDR3 in DNA: TGTGCCAGCTCACTTGGACTAGCGGGGTACACCGGGGAGCTGTTTTTT. The variable domain in full, completed from reference TRBV18 and TRBJ2-2, reads NAGVMQNPRHLVRRRGQEARLRCSPMKGHSHVYWYRQLPEEGLKFMVYLQKENIIDESGMPKERFSAEFPKEGPSILRIQQVVRGDSAAYFCASSLGLAGYTGELFFGEGSRLTVL.

This chain uses TRBV15 with TRBJ1-4; D call uncertain. Per the germline V gene, CDR1 is LNHNV and CDR2 is YYDKDF (reference sequence). The CDR3 has 13 amino acids. The V and J ends lost 2 bases and 4 bases respectively, with 5 bases between them. The CDR3, as DNA: TGTGCCACCAGCAGAAATAATAATGAAAAACTGTTTTTT. It encodes CATSRNNNEKLFF. The whole variable domain, filled in from reference TRBV15 and TRBJ1-4, reads DAMVIQNPRYQVTQFGKPVTLSCSQTLNHNVMYWYQQKSSQAPKLLFHYYDKDFNNEADTPDNFQSRRPNTSFCFLDIRSPGLGDTAMYLCATSRNNNEKLFFGSGTQLSVL.

This clone was observed many times. The chain joins TRBV20-1 to TRBJ2-7; possibly TRBD1 for D (5 bases). The CDR3 has 12 residues. V dropped 3 bases and J dropped 5 bases, with 11 bases sitting between them. Looked up from germline, CDR1 is DFQATT and CDR2 is SNEGSKA (reference sequence). The CDR3 region has the DNA TGCAGTGCTAGTAGGGGCGCAGACGAGCAGTACTTC. This gives the protein CSASRGADEQYF.

V gene TRBV6-1 combines with J gene TRBJ1-2, with D maybe TRBD1 (5 bases). The ends were cut back, 2 bases at V and 6 bases at J, with 10 bases in the middle. CDR3 length equals 13 residues. Germline lookup yields CDR1 MNHNS and CDR2 SASEGT. The chain's CDR3 is CASSERQGDGYTF. In DNA, the CDR3 is TGTGCCAGCAGTGAACGGCAGGGCGATGGCTACACCTTC.